The TCR beta chain under discussion was sequenced for a study of T cells in Graves' hyperthyroidism and ophthalmopathy. This clonotype has a count of ten or more. TCR beta CDR3 regions were amplified from RNA transcripts. When the TCR CDR3 underwent first-round RT-PCR, the HTBI primer set was used. TCRdb processed the multiplex PCR reads anew with MiXCR; each CDR3 protein has one entry. Of under 400,000 distinct CDR3 sequences listed, about 20% are singletons. In germline, CDR1 is SEHNR, CDR2 FQNEAQ (reference sequence). The V and J ends lost 0 bases and 3 bases respectively, with 5 bases between them. CDR3 length equals 13 residues.

This receptor was obtained from a woman aged 45-60 years with Graves' hyperthyroidism. The V gene is TRBV7-9, the J gene TRBJ1-1, with no clear D. Sequenced: blood. The CDR3: CASSLAGYTEAFF. In nucleotides, the CDR3 is TGTGCCAGCAGCTTAGCAGGATACACTGAAGCTTTCTTT.